A selection of T cell receptor beta chains follows, all from one sample in a study of blood T cells in healthy people across ages. TCRdb reanalysed the 5' RACE reads using MiXCR and keeps one entry per CDR3 protein. The sample lists 550,000 to 600,000 distinct CDR3 sequences, 27% seen once, with approximately 17% in the top ten. What was sequenced was blood. Receptors were obtained from a woman between 65 and 79 years old in good health. Each CDR3 is given with its conserved first and last residue. A D gene is named only where the DNA matches it firmly. The size field is filled for only some rows; it gives once, few, many or a size class.

TRBJ2-5,14,TRBV10-3,once,TRBD2,TGTGCCATCAGTCCGGCGGGGGGTGGAGAGACCCAGTACTTC,CAISPAGGGETQYF
TRBJ2-3,16,TRBV27,few,.,TGTGCCACCGCTATTAGGGATCGGGGTAGCACAGATACGCAGTATTTT,CATAIRDRGSTDTQYF
TRBJ1-1,14,TRBV12-3/TRBV12-4,.,TRBD1,TGTGCCAGCACCCCGGGACAGCGGAGGACTGAAGCTTTCTTT,CASTPGQRRTEAFF
TRBJ2-7,13,TRBV12-3/TRBV12-4,.,.,TGTGCCAGCAGTTTCAAGTGGGCGCACGAGCAGTACTTC,CASSFKWAHEQYF
TRBJ2-1,15,TRBV20-1,.,TRBD2,TGCAGTGCCTCTACTAGCGGGGCCTCCTACAATGAGCAGTTCTTC,CSASTSGASYNEQFF
TRBJ2-7,14,TRBV5-1,.,.,TGCGCCAGCAGCTTTCGGACGGACGGCTACGAGCAGTACTTC,CASSFRTDGYEQYF
TRBJ1-4,14,TRBV7-2,.,.,TGTGCCAGCAGCCCCTCGTTCTTAGGCGAAAAACTGTTTTTT,CASSPSFLGEKLFF
TRBJ1-4,13,TRBV5-1,few,.,TGCGCCAGCAGAAGGACTCGTTATGAAAAACTGTTTTTT,CASRRTRYEKLFF
TRBJ2-4,16,TRBV28,.,.,TGTGCCAGCAGTGCCAACGTGTGGGGAGACAAAAACATTCAGTACTTC,CASSANVWGDKNIQYF
TRBJ1-3,13,TRBV20-1,.,.,TGCAGTGCTAGCACTGAAGCTGGAAACACCATATATTTT,CSASTEAGNTIYF
TRBJ2-5,15,TRBV28,.,.,TGTGCCAGCAGTTTATTGGGGACGTCTCAAGAGACCCAGTACTTC,CASSLLGTSQETQYF
TRBJ2-1,16,TRBV25-1,.,TRBD1,TGTGCCAGCACCTCCTCCGGGACAGGGGTGTACAATGAGCAGTTCTTC,CASTSSGTGVYNEQFF
TRBJ1-3,16,TRBV2,few,TRBD1,TGTGCCAGCAGGTTCGGGACAGGACACTCTGGAAACACCATATATTTT,CASRFGTGHSGNTIYF
TRBJ2-1,16,TRBV9,.,TRBD2,TGTGCCAGCAGCGTAGTGGGGACTAGCGGGGTAAATGAGCAGTTCTTC,CASSVVGTSGVNEQFF
TRBJ2-1,15,TRBV5-1,few,TRBD1,TGCGCCAGCAGCCCGGGACAGCGCCAGAACAATGAGCAGTTCTTC,CASSPGQRQNNEQFF
TRBJ1-2,12,TRBV7-2,few,.,TGTGCCAGCAGCCCCTATTTCTATGGCTACACCTTC,CASSPYFYGYTF
TRBJ2-3,18,TRBV9,few,TRBD2,TGTGCCAGCAGCGTCTCAAAAGCGGGGGGGCGTAGGATGGATACGCAGTATTTT,CASSVSKAGGRRMDTQYF
TRBJ1-3,14,TRBV20-1,.,.,TGCAGTGCTAGAGATACCCGAGGTGGAAACACCATATATTTT,CSARDTRGGNTIYF
TRBJ1-4,13,TRBV29-1,few,TRBD1,TGCAGCGCACACACAGGGGTTAATGAAAAACTGTTTTTT,CSAHTGVNEKLFF
TRBJ1-2,12,TRBV12-3/TRBV12-4,few,.,TGTGCCAGCTTCGGTCTAGGTCTTGGCTACACCTTC,CASFGLGLGYTF
TRBJ1-5,16,TRBV6-2/TRBV6-3,few,.,TGTGCCAGCAGCGACCCCAGAACAGGGCGCAATCAGCCCCAGCATTTT,CASSDPRTGRNQPQHF
TRBJ2-5,13,TRBV7-2,.,.,TGTGCCAGCAACGTTTACCCGGGGGAGACCCAGTACTTC,CASNVYPGETQYF
TRBJ2-1,17,TRBV4-2,few,.,TGTGCCAGCAGCCAAGATCTGGGCGGGGTTACTGGCAATGAGCAGTTCTTC,CASSQDLGGVTGNEQFF
TRBJ2-1,16,TRBV4-3,few,.,TGCGCCAGCAGCCAAGAGATCAGAGGCTCCTACAATGAGCAGTTCTTC,CASSQEIRGSYNEQFF
TRBJ1-3,17,TRBV6-6,few,.,TGTGCCAGCAGCCGACGTGGCCCAGGGAGGCCTGGAAACACCATATATTTT,CASSRRGPGRPGNTIYF
TRBJ1-1,13,TRBV15,.,.,TGTGCCACCAGCACTTGGACAGACACTGAAGCTTTCTTT,CATSTWTDTEAFF
TRBJ2-5,14,TRBV20-1,.,.,TGCAGTGCTAGAGATAGGACTGGTATGGAGACCCAGTACTTC,CSARDRTGMETQYF
TRBJ1-1,11,TRBV29-1,.,.,TGCAGCGTTGATGGGGGCTCTGAAGCTTTCTTT,CSVDGGSEAFF
TRBJ1-2,14,TRBV5-5,many,TRBD1,TGTGCCAGCAGCTTGGGACAGGGCCGCTATGGCTACACCTTC,CASSLGQGRYGYTF